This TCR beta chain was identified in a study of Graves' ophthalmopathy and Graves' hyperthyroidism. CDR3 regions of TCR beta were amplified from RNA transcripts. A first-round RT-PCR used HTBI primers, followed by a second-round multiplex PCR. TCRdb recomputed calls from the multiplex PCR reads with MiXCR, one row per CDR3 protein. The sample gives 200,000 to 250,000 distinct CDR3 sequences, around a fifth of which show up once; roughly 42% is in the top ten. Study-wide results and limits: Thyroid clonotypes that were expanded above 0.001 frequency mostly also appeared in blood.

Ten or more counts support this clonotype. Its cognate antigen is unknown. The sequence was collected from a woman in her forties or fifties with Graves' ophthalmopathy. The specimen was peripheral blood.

Here the CDR3 DNA reads TGTGCCAGTAGTATACAAACGAGGATGATCAACTATGGCTACACCTTC. Translated, it gives CASSIQTRMINYGYTF. The chain couples TRBV19 to TRBJ1-2; no reliable D call. Germline loops: CDR1 LNHDA, CDR2 SQIVND (reference sequence). The CDR3 extends over 16 amino acids. Trimming cost V 2 bases and J 2 bases, with 15 bases left between them.